This T cell receptor beta chain was recorded in a study of blood T cell repertoires in COVID-19. About the research overall: In each case, the material was cDNA or gDNA derived from T cells, B-cell-depleted T cells, or PBMCs.

Participant reports of clinical history set cohort assignment. Cohort 3 donors were reported recovered after two negative PCRs, clearance, or symptom resolution. Germline trimming cut 4 bases from V and 3 bases from J; bases unmatched to any gene: 8. The germline V gene has CDR1 KGHDR and CDR2 SFDVKD. The CDR3 runs to 16 residues. TCRdb's copy holds only in-frame clones and misses some; the assay was immunoSEQ multiplex PCR. The sample shows 350,000 to 400,000 clones, around nine tenths of them seen only once. The chain couples TRBV24-1 to TRBJ2-1; 7 bases are shared with TRBD1. What was sequenced was PBMCs or T cells enriched from blood (not recorded which). The receptor was isolated from a woman aged 25 to 39 who had recovered from COVID-19. The CDR3 spells CATSDRGTSHYNEQFF. The DNA of the CDR3 is TGTGCCACCAGTGACAGGGGGACAAGCCACTACAATGAGCAGTTCTTC.